This TCR beta chain stems from a study of T cell clonality in common variable immunodeficiency. This clone was picked up many times. Its matching antigen is unknown. The read gets to within 3 residues of the CDR3 end, and the germline J gene fills in the rest. Study observations and caveats: CVID subjects had higher TCRbeta clonality than healthy controls, most marked in about a third.

The CDR3 is 16 amino acids. J lost 5 bases, V lost 2 bases, and 9 bases had no gene match. Germline V gene data show CDR1 as SGHTA and CDR2 as FQGTGA. Sequencing used immunoSEQ multiplex PCR; TCRdb keeps in-frame clones, though not all of them. The table lists tens of thousands of clones, with no singletons. This clonotype originated in a person aged 18 to 75 in good health. The chain joins TRBV7-3 to TRBJ2-1, with 7 bases fitting TRBD1. What was sequenced was peripheral blood mononuclear cells. CDR3 region: CASSLERPGGHNEQFF. The CDR3 bases that were read are TGTGCCAGCAGCTTAGAGCGACCAGGGGGTCACAATGAG.